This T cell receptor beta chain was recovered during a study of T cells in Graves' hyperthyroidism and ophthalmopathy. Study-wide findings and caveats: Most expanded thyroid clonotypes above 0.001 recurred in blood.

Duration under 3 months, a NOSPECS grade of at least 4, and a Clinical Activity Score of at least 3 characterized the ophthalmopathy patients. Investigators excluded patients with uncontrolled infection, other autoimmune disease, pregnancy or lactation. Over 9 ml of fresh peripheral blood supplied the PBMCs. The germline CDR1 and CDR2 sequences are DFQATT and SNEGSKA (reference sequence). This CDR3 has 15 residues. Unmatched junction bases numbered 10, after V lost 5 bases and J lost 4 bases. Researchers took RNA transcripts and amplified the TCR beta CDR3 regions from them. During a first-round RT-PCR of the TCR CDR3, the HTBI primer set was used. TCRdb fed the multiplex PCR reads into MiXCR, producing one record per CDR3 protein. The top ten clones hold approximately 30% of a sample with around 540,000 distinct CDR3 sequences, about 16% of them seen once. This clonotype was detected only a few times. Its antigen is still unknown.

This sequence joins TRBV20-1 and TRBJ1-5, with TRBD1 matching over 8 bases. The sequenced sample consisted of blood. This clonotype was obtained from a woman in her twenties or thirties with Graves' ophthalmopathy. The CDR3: CSADTGTGGNQPQHF. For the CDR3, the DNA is TGCAGTGCTGATACAGGGACAGGAGGAAATCAGCCCCAGCATTTT.